What follows are 20 T cell receptor beta chains derived from one specimen sequenced in a study of OX40 agonist ivuxolimab in advanced cancers. The repertoire was sequenced with immunoSEQ multiplex PCR; TCRdb's copy has only in-frame clones and lacks some. The repertoire holds tens of thousands of clones, with 75% to 85% as singletons. The sequencing here drew on CD4+ or CD8+ T cells sorted from blood, taken in a trial of the OX40 agonist ivuxolimab. The receptors were gathered from an adult with an advanced solid tumor such as melanoma, head and neck, liver or kidney cancer.

The chain has TRBV7-8 and TRBJ2-5; the match to TRBD2 covers 13 bases. Matching the DNA end better, TRBJ2-7 makes the J call doubtful. Per the germline V gene, CDR1 is SGHVS and CDR2 is FQNEAQ. This CDR3 region has 19 residues. In DNA form, the CDR3 reads TGTGCCAGCAGCAAAGGGAGGGAGAGGACTAGCGGGAGTTTAAACGAGCAGTACTTC. It translates to CASSKGRERTSGSLNEQYF.

This chain's CDR3 is CASSPTHNYGYTF. CDR3 nucleotide sequence: TGTGCCAGCAGCCCTACCCATAACTATGGCTACACCTTC. V usage is TRBV28 and J usage is TRBJ1-2; no clear D gene. The V end lost 6 bases, the J end lost 1 base, and 9 bases lay between the germline ends. Germline lookup yields CDR1 MDHEN and CDR2 SYDVKM. The CDR3 has 13 residues.

This chain uses TRBV4-1 with TRBJ2-5; no definite D call. The better agreement between TRBJ2-7 and the DNA end casts doubt on the J call. Germline V gene data show CDR1 as MGHRA and CDR2 as YSYEKL. This CDR3 spans 18 amino acids. CDR3 bases: TGCGCCAGCAGCCAAGGAGCAGGTGTTCACGGTACCTCCTACGAGCAGTACTTC. This translates into CASSQGAGVHGTSYEQYF.

The V and J genes are TRBV4-1 and TRBJ2-1, with D possibly TRBD2 on 6 matching bases. Germline V gene lookup returns CDR1 MGHRA and CDR2 YSYEKL. The CDR3 is made up of 16 amino acids. Trimming took off 1 base at V and 3 bases at J, with 13 bases between the two ends. For the CDR3, the DNA is TGCGCCAGCAGCCAAGGTGTCGGGAGAAGCTACAATGAGCAGTTCTTC. Protein: CASSQGVGRSYNEQFF.

The CDR3: CASSLGRNYGYTF. The CDR3 DNA reads TGTGCCAGCAGTCTGGGACGGAACTATGGCTACACCTTC. The rearrangement joins TRBV2 to TRBJ1-2; TRBD1 is a possible D gene (5 bases). CDR3 length: 13 amino acids. The ends were cut back, 5 bases at V and 2 bases at J, with 9 bases in the middle. Per the germline V gene, CDR1 is SNHLY and CDR2 is FYNNEI.

The chain joins TRBV7-3 to TRBJ1-2, with 7 bases aligning to TRBD1. The CDR3 spans 14 residues. CDR1 and CDR2 (germline): SGHTA, FQGTGA. With V trimmed by 4 bases and J by 4 bases, 6 bases remained unmatched. Written as DNA, the CDR3 is TGTGCCAGCAGCTCGGGACAGAGGAGCTATGGCTACACCTTC. Translation gives CASSSGQRSYGYTF. Using reference TRBV7-3 and TRBJ1-2 for the parts outside the CDR3, the full variable domain is GAGVSQTPSNKVTEKGKYVELRCDPISGHTALYWYRQSLGQGPEFLIYFQGTGAADDSGLPNDRFFAVRPEGSVSTLKIQRTERGDSAVYLCASSSGQRSYGYTFGSGTRLTVV.

This clone was seen just once. V is TRBV9 and J is TRBJ2-5, with 11 bases fitting TRBD1. Germline values: CDR1 SGDLS, CDR2 YYNGEE. CDR3 length: 15 residues. J lost 5 bases, V lost 3 bases, and 6 bases had no gene match. CDR3: CASSGGQGAWETQYF. In DNA form, the CDR3 reads TGTGCCAGCAGCGGAGGACAGGGGGCATGGGAGACCCAGTACTTC. The variable domain in full, completed from reference TRBV9 and TRBJ2-5, reads DSGVTQTPKHLITATGQRVTLRCSPRSGDLSVYWYQQSLDQGLQFLIQYYNGEERAKGNILERFSAQQFPDLHSELNLSSLELGDSALYFCASSGGQGAWETQYFGPGTRLLVL.

V is TRBV5-1 and J is TRBJ1-6; unclear D gene. This CDR3 comprises 18 residues. The V end was cut by 3 bases, the J end by 6 bases, with 22 bases between. Germline V gives CDR1 SGHRS, CDR2 YFSETQ. CDR3 protein: CASSSIRTGTLSNSPLHF. CDR3 DNA sequence: TGCGCCAGCAGCTCAATAAGGACGGGTACACTTTCTAATTCACCCCTCCACTTT.

V usage is TRBV7-9 and J usage is TRBJ2-5; 11 nucleotides align to TRBD2. The V gene's germline CDR1 is SEHNR and CDR2 FQNEAQ (reference sequence). V dropped 7 bases and J dropped 2; count of bases not matched to a gene: 9. The CDR3 totals 16 residues. CDR3 protein: CASTIPGLAEQETQYF. The CDR3 DNA follows: TGTGCCAGCACCATACCGGGACTAGCGGAACAAGAGACCCAGTACTTC.

J is TRBJ2-2 and V is TRBV6-5; maybe TRBD1 (5 bases). The CDR3 sequence is 12 residues long. Germline CDR1 reads MNHEY; CDR2 reads SVGAGI. V was trimmed by 10 bases and J by 4 bases, leaving 10 bases between them. The CDR3 DNA follows: TGTGCCACCGCCCAGGGCACCGGGGAGCTGTTTTTT. It translates to CATAQGTGELFF.

This clone has a handful of counts. This chain joins TRBV19 and TRBJ1-4; weak D call: TRBD1 (5 bases). The germline V gene has CDR1 LNHDA and CDR2 SQIVND (reference sequence). V was clipped by 6 bases and J by 8 bases, with 13 bases between them. The CDR3 is made up of 13 amino acids. CDR3 residues: CASSLAGFEKLFF. The CDR3 DNA reads TGTGCCAGTAGCTTGGCAGGGTTCGAAAAACTGTTTTTT.

This clone has more than one count but fewer than ten. The chain uses TRBV4-1 and TRBJ1-5; the D gene is possibly TRBD1 (5 bases). Per the germline V gene, CDR1 is MGHRA and CDR2 is YSYEKL. There are 14 residues in the CDR3. Deletions cut 1 base from V and 6 bases from J, with 10 bases between. This CDR3 reads CASSQGGDSQPQHF. The CDR3 nucleotides read TGCGCCAGCAGCCAAGGGGGTGACAGTCAGCCCCAGCATTTT.

The chain links TRBV7-9 to TRBJ2-3; D is unresolved. With 2 bases removed from V and 2 bases from J, the gap between germline ends came to 2 bases. Germline-derived CDR1 and CDR2 are SEHNR and FQNEAQ (reference sequence). The CDR3 length is 12 residues. CDR3 in amino acids: CASSLITDTQYF. For the CDR3, the DNA is TGTGCCAGCAGCTTAATCACAGATACGCAGTATTTT.

The rearrangement links TRBV7-3 to TRBJ2-7; D not certain. CDR3 size: 13 residues. Trimming left V 0 bases short and J 3 bases short, with 6 bases between. CDR1 SGHTA and CDR2 FQGTGA come from the germline V gene. CDR3 amino acids: CASSLTPGYEQYF. The CDR3 region has the DNA TGTGCCAGCAGCTTAACCCCAGGCTACGAGCAGTACTTC. The whole variable domain, remainder taken from reference TRBV7-3 and TRBJ2-7, is GAGVSQTPSNKVTEKGKYVELRCDPISGHTALYWYRQSLGQGPEFLIYFQGTGAADDSGLPNDRFFAVRPEGSVSTLKIQRTERGDSAVYLCASSLTPGYEQYFGPGTRLTVT.

V is TRBV6-5 and J is TRBJ2-3; no clear D. With 0 bases removed from V and 0 bases from J, the gap between germline ends came to 1 base. CDR1 and CDR2 from the germline V gene are MNHEY and SVGAGI. The CDR3 totals 13 residues. The CDR3 region is CASSYSSTDTQYF. The CDR3, as DNA: TGTGCCAGCAGTTACTCCAGCACAGATACGCAGTATTTT.

The chain carries TRBV5-1 and TRBJ2-7; D is possibly TRBD1 (5 bases). CDR3 length: 15 amino acids. The V end was cut by 2 bases, the J end by 0 bases, with 12 bases between. Germline V gene lookup returns CDR1 SGHRS and CDR2 YFSETQ. CDR3 DNA: TGCGCCAGCAGCTTTGGCAGGGTTAGCTCCTACGAGCAGTACTTC. Protein product: CASSFGRVSSYEQYF. Full variable domain (rest looked up from reference TRBV5-1 and TRBJ2-7): KAGVTQTPRYLIKTRGQQVTLSCSPISGHRSVSWYQQTPGQGLQFLFEYFSETQRNKGNFPGRFSGRQFSNSRSEMNVSTLELGDSALYLCASSFGRVSSYEQYFGPGTRLTVT.

V usage is TRBV10-3 and J usage is TRBJ2-2; TRBD1 matches at 7 bases. The trim removed 4 bases at V and 2 bases at J, leaving 7 bases unmatched. CDR1 and CDR2 from the germline V gene are ENHRY and SYGVKD. CDR3 length: 16 residues. CDR3 protein: CAISANRDSNTGELFF. In nucleotides, the CDR3 is TGTGCCATCAGTGCGAACCGGGACAGCAACACCGGGGAGCTGTTTTTT.

The V and J genes are TRBV4-2 and TRBJ2-2, with 11 nucleotides matching TRBD1. The CDR3 runs to 17 residues. Trimming took 5 bases from V and 7 from J; bases not matched to a gene: 12. Germline V gives CDR1 LGHNA, CDR2 YNFKEQ. This CDR3 reads CASSLTGTGGSVGELFF. In nucleotides, the CDR3 is TGTGCCAGCAGCTTGACGGGGACAGGGGGTTCGGTCGGGGAGCTGTTTTTT.

This sequence joins TRBV30 and TRBJ1-5; perhaps TRBD1 as D (6 bases). The germline V gene has CDR1 GTSNPN and CDR2 SVGIG (reference sequence). Trimming took 3 bases from V and 3 from J, leaving 15 bases between them. CDR3 size: 15 residues. This CDR3 reads CAWSMGRGVNQPQHF. The CDR3 region has the DNA TGTGCCTGGAGCATGGGCAGGGGCGTCAATCAGCCCCAGCATTTT.

V is TRBV27 and J is TRBJ1-1; no clear D. Germline CDR1 and CDR2: MNHEY and SMNVEV (reference sequence). Deletions cut 2 bases from V and 5 bases from J, with 18 bases between. The length of the CDR3 is 16 residues. The CDR3 DNA reads TGTGCCAGCAGTTTACGGTTACCTGAAACGAGGACTGAAGCTTTCTTT. It encodes CASSLRLPETRTEAFF.